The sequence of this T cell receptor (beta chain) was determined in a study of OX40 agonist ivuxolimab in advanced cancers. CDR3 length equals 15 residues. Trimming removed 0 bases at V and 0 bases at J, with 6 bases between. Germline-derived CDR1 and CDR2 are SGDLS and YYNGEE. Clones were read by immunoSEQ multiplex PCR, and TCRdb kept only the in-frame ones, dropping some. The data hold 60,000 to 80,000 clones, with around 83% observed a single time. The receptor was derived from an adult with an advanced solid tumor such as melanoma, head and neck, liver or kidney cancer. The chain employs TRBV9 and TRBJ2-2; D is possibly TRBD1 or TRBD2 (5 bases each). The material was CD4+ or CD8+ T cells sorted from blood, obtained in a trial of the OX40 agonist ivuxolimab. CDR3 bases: TGTGCCAGCAGCGTAGGGGGGACGAACACCGGGGAGCTGTTTTTT. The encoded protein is CASSVGGTNTGELFF.